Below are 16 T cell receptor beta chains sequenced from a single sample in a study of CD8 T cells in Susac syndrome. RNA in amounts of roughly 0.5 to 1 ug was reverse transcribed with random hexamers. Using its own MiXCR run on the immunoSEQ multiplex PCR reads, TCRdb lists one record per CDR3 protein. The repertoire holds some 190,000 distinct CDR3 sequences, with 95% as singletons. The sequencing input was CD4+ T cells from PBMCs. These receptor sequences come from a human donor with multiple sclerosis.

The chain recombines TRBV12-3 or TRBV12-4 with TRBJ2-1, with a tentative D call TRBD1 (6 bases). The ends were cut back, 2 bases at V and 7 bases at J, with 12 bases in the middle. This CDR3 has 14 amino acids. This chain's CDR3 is CASSLIGQRNEQFF. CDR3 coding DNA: TGTGCCAGCAGTTTAATCGGACAGAGGAATGAGCAGTTCTTC.

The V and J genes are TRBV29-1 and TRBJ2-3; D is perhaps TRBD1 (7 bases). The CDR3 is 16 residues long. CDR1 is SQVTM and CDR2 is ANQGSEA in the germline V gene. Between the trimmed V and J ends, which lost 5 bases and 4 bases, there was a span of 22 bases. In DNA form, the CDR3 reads TGCAGCGTTCAGGAGGGGGCATCATTCAGGGCAGATACGCAGTATTTT. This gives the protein CSVQEGASFRADTQYF.

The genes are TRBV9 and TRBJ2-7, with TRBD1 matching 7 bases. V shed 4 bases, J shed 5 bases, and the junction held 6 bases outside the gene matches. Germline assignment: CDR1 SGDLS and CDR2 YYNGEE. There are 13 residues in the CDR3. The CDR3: CASSLVGGHEQYF. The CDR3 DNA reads TGTGCCAGCAGCCTCGTAGGGGGCCACGAGCAGTACTTC.

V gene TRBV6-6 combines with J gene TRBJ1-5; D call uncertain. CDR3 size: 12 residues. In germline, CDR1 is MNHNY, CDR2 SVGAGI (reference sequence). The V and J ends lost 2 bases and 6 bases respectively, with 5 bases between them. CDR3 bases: TGTGCCAGCAGTTACGAGGGTCAGCCCCAGCATTTT. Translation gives CASSYEGQPQHF.

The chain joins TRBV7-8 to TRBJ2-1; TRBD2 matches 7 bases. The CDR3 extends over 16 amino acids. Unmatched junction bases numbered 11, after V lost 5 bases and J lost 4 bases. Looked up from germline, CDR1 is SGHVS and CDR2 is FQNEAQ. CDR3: CASSPLGSSGYNEQFF. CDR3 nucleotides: TGTGCCAGCAGCCCACTGGGGTCTAGCGGATACAATGAGCAGTTCTTC.

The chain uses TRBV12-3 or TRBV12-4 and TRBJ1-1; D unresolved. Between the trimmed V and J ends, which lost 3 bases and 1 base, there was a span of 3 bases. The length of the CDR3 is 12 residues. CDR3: CASSLWNTEAFF. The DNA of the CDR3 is TGTGCCAGCAGTTTGTGGAACACTGAAGCTTTCTTT.

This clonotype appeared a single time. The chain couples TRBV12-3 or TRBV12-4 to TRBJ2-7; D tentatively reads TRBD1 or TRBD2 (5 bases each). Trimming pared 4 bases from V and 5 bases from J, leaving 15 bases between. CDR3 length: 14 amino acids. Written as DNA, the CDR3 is TGTGCCAGCAGTTCCTGGGACCTAGGGGACGAGCAGTACTTC. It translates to CASSSWDLGDEQYF.

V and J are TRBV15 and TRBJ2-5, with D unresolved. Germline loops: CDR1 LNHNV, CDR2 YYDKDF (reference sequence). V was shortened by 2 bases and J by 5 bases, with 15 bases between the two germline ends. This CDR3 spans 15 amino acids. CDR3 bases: TGTGCCACCAGCAGATCCACAGAACCGACGGAGACCCAGTACTTC. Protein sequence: CATSRSTEPTETQYF.

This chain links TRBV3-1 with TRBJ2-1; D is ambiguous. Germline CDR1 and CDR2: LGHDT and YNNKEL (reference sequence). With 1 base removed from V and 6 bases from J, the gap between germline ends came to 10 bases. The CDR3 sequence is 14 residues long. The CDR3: CASSQGGRTNEQFF. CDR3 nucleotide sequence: TGTGCCAGCAGCCAAGGCGGACGGACCAATGAGCAGTTCTTC.

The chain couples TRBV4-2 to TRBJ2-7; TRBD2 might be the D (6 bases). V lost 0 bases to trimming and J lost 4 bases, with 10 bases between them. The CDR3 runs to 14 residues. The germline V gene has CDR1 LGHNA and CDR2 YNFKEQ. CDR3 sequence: CASSQDYGGYEQYF. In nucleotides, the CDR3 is TGTGCCAGCAGCCAAGATTATGGGGGGTACGAGCAGTACTTC.

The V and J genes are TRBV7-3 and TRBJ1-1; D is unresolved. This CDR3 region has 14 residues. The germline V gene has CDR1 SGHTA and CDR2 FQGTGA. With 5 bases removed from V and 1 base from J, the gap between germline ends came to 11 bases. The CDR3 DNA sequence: TGTGCCAGCAGCAAGGACGGCCGGAACACTGAAGCTTTCTTT. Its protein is CASSKDGRNTEAFF.

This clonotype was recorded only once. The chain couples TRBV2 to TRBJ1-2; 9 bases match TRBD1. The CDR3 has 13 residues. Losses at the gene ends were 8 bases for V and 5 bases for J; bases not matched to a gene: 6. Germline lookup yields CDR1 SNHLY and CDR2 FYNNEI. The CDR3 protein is CASHRGPPYGYTF. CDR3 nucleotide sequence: TGTGCCAGCCACAGGGGGCCCCCATATGGCTACACCTTC.

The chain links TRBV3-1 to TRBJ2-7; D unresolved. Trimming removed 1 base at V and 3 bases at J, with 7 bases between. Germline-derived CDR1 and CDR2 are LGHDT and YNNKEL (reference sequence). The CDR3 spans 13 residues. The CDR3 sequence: CASSQVDFYEQYF. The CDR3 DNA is TGTGCCAGCAGCCAAGTTGACTTCTACGAGCAGTACTTC.

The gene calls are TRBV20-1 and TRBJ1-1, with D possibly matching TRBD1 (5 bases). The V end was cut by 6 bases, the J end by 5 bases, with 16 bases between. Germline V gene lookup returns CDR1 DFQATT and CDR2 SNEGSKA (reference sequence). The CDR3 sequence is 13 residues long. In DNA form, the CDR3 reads TGCAGTGCGGTAGGGGCAGTACCAACTGAAGCTTTCTTT. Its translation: CSAVGAVPTEAFF.

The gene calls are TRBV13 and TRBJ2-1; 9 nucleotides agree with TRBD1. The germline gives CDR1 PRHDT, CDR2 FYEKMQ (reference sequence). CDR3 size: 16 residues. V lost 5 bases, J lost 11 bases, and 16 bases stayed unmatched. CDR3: CASSLAGTGRNSKQFF. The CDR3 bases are TGTGCCAGCAGCCTCGCCGGGACAGGGAGGAACAGTAAGCAGTTCTTC.

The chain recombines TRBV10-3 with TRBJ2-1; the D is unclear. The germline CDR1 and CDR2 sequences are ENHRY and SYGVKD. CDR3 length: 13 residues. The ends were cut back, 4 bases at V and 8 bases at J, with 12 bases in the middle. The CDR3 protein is CAISAKGGDEQFF. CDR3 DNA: TGTGCCATCAGTGCTAAGGGTGGCGATGAGCAGTTCTTC.